Below, one TCR beta chain is given with its context. The trim removed 6 bases at V and 4 bases at J, leaving 10 bases unmatched. CDR1 and CDR2 from the germline V gene are DFQATT and SNEGSKA (reference sequence). The CDR3 runs 14 residues. This record belongs to a study of blood T cells in healthy people across ages. With a J-beta primer mix and a sample-barcoded 5' primer, a second PCR ran roughly 7 to 11 cycles. At least 2.5 million CDR3-containing paired-end reads were obtained per sample. Each CDR3 protein gets one entry after TCRdb re-called the 5' RACE reads with MiXCR. The profile covers hundreds of thousands of distinct CDR3 sequences, with around a quarter appearing a single time and 9.4% taken by the ten largest. These same data were also listed under a study on T cells of mothers and their children.

The chain joins TRBV20-1 to TRBJ2-3, with 7 bases matching TRBD2. Sequencing was done on a sample of blood. This TCR was sampled from a boy between 10 and 17 years old in good health. The CDR3 bases are TGCAGTGCGGCGGGCGGGAGTATAGCAGATACGCAGTATTTT. Its translation is CSAAGGSIADTQYF.